The next 19 T cell receptor beta chains were all read from a single sample in a study of blood T cell repertoires in COVID-19. Clones were read by immunoSEQ multiplex PCR, and TCRdb kept only the in-frame ones, dropping some. Of approximately 140,000 clones in the sample, 88% are singletons; the top ten hold 8% to 11%. The specimen sequenced was peripheral blood. These receptors originate from a man in his fifties or sixties with active or convalescent COVID-19.

V gene TRBV28 combines with J gene TRBJ2-7; 14 nucleotides match TRBD2. V dropped 5 bases and J dropped 5; count of bases not matched to a gene: 8. The germline V gene encodes CDR1 MDHEN and CDR2 SYDVKM. The CDR3 is 16 amino acids. This CDR3 is CASSPRTSGRWHEQYF. In DNA, the CDR3 is TGTGCCAGCAGTCCACGGACTAGCGGGAGGTGGCACGAGCAGTACTTC.

V and J are TRBV7-2 and TRBJ2-7, with TRBD2 as a possible D gene (6 bases). Trimming removed 4 bases from V and 2 bases from J, with 15 bases in between. The CDR3 covers 15 residues. Per germline, CDR1 SGHTA and CDR2 FQGNSA. The CDR3: CASSSPGGTPYEQYF. The CDR3 DNA reads TGTGCCAGCAGCTCCCCGGGCGGGACCCCCTACGAGCAGTACTTC.

The chain couples TRBV9 to TRBJ1-6, with D possibly matching TRBD1 (6 bases). The CDR3 sequence is 15 residues long. Germline CDR1 SGDLS, CDR2 YYNGEE. V shed 3 bases and J shed 6 bases, with 13 bases lying between them. The CDR3 reads CASSGGGQANSPLHF. Written as DNA, the CDR3 is TGTGCCAGCAGCGGAGGGGGACAAGCTAATTCACCCCTCCACTTT.

V and J are TRBV19 and TRBJ2-5; 11 bases match TRBD2. The CDR3 is 15 amino acids. V was pared by 7 bases and J by 4 bases, with 8 bases of the junction left unmatched. Germline values: CDR1 LNHDA, CDR2 SQIVND (reference sequence). The CDR3 spells CASMRLAGSAETQYF. In DNA form, the CDR3 reads TGTGCCAGTATGAGACTAGCGGGATCCGCAGAGACCCAGTACTTC.

CDR3 region: CASSVGGTASGANVLTF. The CDR3 DNA follows: TGTGCCAGCAGCGTCGGCGGGACAGCATCTGGGGCCAACGTCCTGACTTTC. The V and J genes are TRBV9 and TRBJ2-6; possible D gene TRBD1, 7 bases. This CDR3 comprises 17 residues. Germline V CDR1 and CDR2: SGDLS, YYNGEE. V lost 2 bases and J lost 1, with 13 bases in between.

The V gene is TRBV19, the J gene TRBJ2-7, with D maybe TRBD1 (5 bases). Trimming removed 1 base at V and 2 bases at J, with 12 bases between. Per germline, CDR1 LNHDA and CDR2 SQIVND (reference sequence). The CDR3 loop spans 15 amino acids. CDR3 loop: CASSIAFWGPYEQYF. The CDR3 region has the DNA TGTGCCAGTAGTATAGCCTTTTGGGGCCCCTACGAGCAGTACTTC.

Many counts were recorded for this clone. V gene TRBV6-1 combines with J gene TRBJ2-1; D is perhaps TRBD2 (6 bases). Germline V CDR1 and CDR2: MNHNS, SASEGT. Trimming cost V 1 base and J 2 bases, with 9 bases left between them. The CDR3 covers 15 residues. This CDR3 reads CASSEVGGTYNEQFF. CDR3 DNA sequence: TGTGCCAGCAGTGAAGTTGGCGGGACCTACAATGAGCAGTTCTTC.

The chain recombines TRBV19 with TRBJ1-5, with TRBD1 identical over 9 bases. The CDR3 runs 15 residues. Germline-derived CDR1 and CDR2 are LNHDA and SQIVND (reference sequence). V lost 5 bases, J lost 2 bases, and 4 bases stayed unmatched. Here the CDR3 reads CASSQRDRGNQPQHF. DNA of the CDR3: TGTGCCAGTAGTCAAAGGGACAGGGGCAATCAGCCCCAGCATTTT.

This clone was detected only once. The V call is TRBV7-9, the J call TRBJ1-6; 7 positions agree with TRBD1. The junction had 5 bases not matched to a gene; V was cut back by 1 base and J by 8 bases. Germline CDR1 reads SEHNR; CDR2 reads FQNEAQ (reference sequence). The CDR3 extends over 15 amino acids. Here the CDR3 reads CASSLEGTADSPLHF. CDR3 sequence (DNA): TGTGCCAGCAGCTTAGAGGGGACAGCGGATTCACCCCTCCACTTT.

This clone was counted a single time. The V call is TRBV28, the J call TRBJ2-7; TRBD1 is a possible D gene (6 bases). The length of the CDR3 is 15 residues. Trimming pared 3 bases from V and 2 bases from J, leaving 14 bases between. Germline V gene data show CDR1 as MDHEN and CDR2 as SYDVKM. CDR3 DNA sequence: TGTGCCAGCAGTTTTGTCAGGGGACAAACCTACGAGCAGTACTTC. It specifies CASSFVRGQTYEQYF.

The gene calls are TRBV6-5 and TRBJ2-7; D ambiguous. CDR3 length: 15 residues. The V gene lost 7 bases and the J gene lost 3 bases, with 19 bases spanning the gap. Germline V gene sequence: CDR1 MNHEY, CDR2 SVGAGI. The CDR3 loop reads CASTTRPDSGYEQYF. CDR3 DNA: TGTGCCAGCACCACCCGGCCGGATTCGGGCTACGAGCAGTACTTC.

This chain links TRBV9 with TRBJ1-4, with TRBD1 matching 8 bases. In germline, CDR1 is SGDLS, CDR2 YYNGEE. The CDR3 is 15 amino acids. V lost 3 bases, J lost 5 bases, and 6 bases stayed unmatched. The CDR3 here is CASSGPGQENEKLFF. The CDR3 nucleotides read TGTGCCAGCAGCGGACCGGGACAGGAGAATGAAAAACTGTTTTTT.

The V and J genes are TRBV6-1 and TRBJ2-1; no firm D call. The V gene lost 0 bases and the J gene lost 3 bases, with 12 bases spanning the gap. CDR3 size: 16 residues. The germline CDR1 and CDR2 sequences are MNHNS and SASEGT. The CDR3 loop is CASSEAGKNRYNEQFF. CDR3 DNA sequence: TGTGCCAGCAGTGAAGCGGGCAAGAACCGCTACAATGAGCAGTTCTTC.

The chain couples TRBV6-2 or TRBV6-3 to TRBJ1-4, with D hard to call. V lost 4 bases, J lost 12 bases, and 12 bases lay in between. This CDR3 comprises 12 residues. Looked up from germline, CDR1 is MNHEY and CDR2 is SVGEGT. The CDR3 reads CASSWGGSELFF. In DNA, the CDR3 is TGTGCCAGCAGTTGGGGAGGAAGCGAACTGTTTTTT.

The chain recombines TRBV30 with TRBJ2-4; the match to TRBD2 covers 7 bases. Germline values: CDR1 GTSNPN, CDR2 SVGIG (reference sequence). The CDR3 extends over 15 amino acids. V lost 4 bases and J lost 2; bases outside the gene matches: 8. The CDR3 sequence is CAWKSTGGSKNIQYF. CDR3 in DNA: TGTGCCTGGAAGTCCACGGGGGGATCCAAAAACATTCAGTACTTC.

The V call is TRBV19, the J call TRBJ2-5; no reliable D call. This CDR3 comprises 13 residues. The V and J ends lost 3 bases and 3 bases respectively, with 8 bases between them. Germline lookup yields CDR1 LNHDA and CDR2 SQIVND (reference sequence). CDR3 amino acids: CASSMGSKETQYF. CDR3 in DNA: TGTGCCAGTAGTATGGGCAGTAAAGAGACCCAGTACTTC.

The chain is built from TRBV7-2 and TRBJ2-3; 12 bases are shared with TRBD2. CDR1 is SGHTA and CDR2 is FQGNSA in the germline V gene. The CDR3 consists of 19 residues. The V and J ends lost 1 base and 0 bases, in that order; junction bases with no gene match: 8. DNA of the CDR3: TGTGCCAGCAGCTTAGGTACCGGGACTAGCGGGTCTAGCACAGATACGCAGTATTTT. Its protein product is CASSLGTGTSGSSTDTQYF.

The chain carries TRBV18 and TRBJ2-6; a weak D match, TRBD1 (5 bases). With 6 bases removed from V and 0 bases from J, the gap between germline ends came to 12 bases. The CDR3 consists of 16 residues. Germline lookup yields CDR1 KGHSH and CDR2 LQKENI. The CDR3: CASSLGHSSGANVLTF. CDR3 sequence (DNA): TGTGCCAGCTCCCTTGGACACTCCTCTGGGGCCAACGTCCTGACTTTC.

V is TRBV10-3 and J is TRBJ1-1, with 11 bases matching TRBD1. The junction had 1 base not matched to a gene; V was cut back by 6 bases and J by 4 bases. Germline-derived CDR1 and CDR2 are ENHRY and SYGVKD. This CDR3 has 13 amino acids. The CDR3 here is CAIRGTGGTEAFF. In DNA, the CDR3 is TGTGCCATCAGGGGGACAGGGGGCACTGAAGCTTTCTTT.